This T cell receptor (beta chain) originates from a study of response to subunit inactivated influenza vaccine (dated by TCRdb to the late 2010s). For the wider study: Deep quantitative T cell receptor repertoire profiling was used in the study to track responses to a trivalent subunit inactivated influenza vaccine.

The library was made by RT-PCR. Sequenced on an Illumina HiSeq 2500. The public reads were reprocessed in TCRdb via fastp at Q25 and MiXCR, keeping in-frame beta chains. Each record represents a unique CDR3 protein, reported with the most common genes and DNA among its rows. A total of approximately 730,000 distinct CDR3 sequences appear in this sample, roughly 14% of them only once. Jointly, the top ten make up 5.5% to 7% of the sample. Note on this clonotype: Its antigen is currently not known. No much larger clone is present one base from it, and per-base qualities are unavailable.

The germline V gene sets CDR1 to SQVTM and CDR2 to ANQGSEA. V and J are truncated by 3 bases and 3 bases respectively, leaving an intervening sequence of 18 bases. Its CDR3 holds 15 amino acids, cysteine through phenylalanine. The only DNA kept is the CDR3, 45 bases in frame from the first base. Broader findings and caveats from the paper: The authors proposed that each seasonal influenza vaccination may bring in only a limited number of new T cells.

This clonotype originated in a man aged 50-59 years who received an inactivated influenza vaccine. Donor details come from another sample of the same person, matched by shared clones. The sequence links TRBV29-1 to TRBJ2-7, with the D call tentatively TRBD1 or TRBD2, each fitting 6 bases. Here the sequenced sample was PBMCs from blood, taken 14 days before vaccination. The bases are TGCAGCGTTGAGGGTTGGGAACAGGGAGGCTACGAGCAGTACTTC. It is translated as CSVEGWEQGGYEQYF.